Sequencing of this TCR beta chain was carried out in a study of technical replicates of blood from a handful of donors. This clone was found once. Clones were read by immunoSEQ multiplex PCR, and TCRdb kept only the in-frame ones, dropping some. The sample comprises around 85,000 clones, about 95% of which are singletons, and 0.25% to 0.3% rests with the top ten. From germline, CDR1 is SQVTM and CDR2 ANQGSEA. The CDR3 spans 14 residues. Trimming removed 4 bases at V and 0 bases at J, with 9 bases between. The sequencing sample was made of T cells isolated from PBMCs. This clonotype originated in a human donor in good health. The chain couples TRBV29-1 to TRBJ1-4, with D uncertain. CDR3 amino acids: CSVGPVATNEKLFF. The CDR3 DNA follows: TGCAGCGTTGGCCCGGTAGCAACTAATGAAAAACTGTTTTTT.